Each of the 10 T cell receptor beta chains below was sequenced from the same sample in a study of response to subunit inactivated influenza vaccine. MiXCR was run by TCRdb on the RT-PCR reads, yielding one entry per CDR3 protein. The table lists roughly 780,000 distinct CDR3 sequences, approximately 18% of them singletons. The sequencing here drew on PBMCs from blood, taken roughly 5 days after vaccination. Source of these receptors: a man aged 45-65 years who received an inactivated influenza vaccine.

The chain recombines TRBV5-1 with TRBJ2-3, with 7 bases matching TRBD1. From germline, CDR1 is SGHRS and CDR2 YFSETQ. The CDR3 consists of 15 residues. The V segment lost 6 bases and the J segment 0 bases; nucleotides outside the gene matches: 7. The CDR3 coding sequence is TGCGCCAGCAAACCCGGGACAGCCAGCACAGATACGCAGTATTTT. It translates to CASKPGTASTDTQYF.

This clonotype has only a few counts. The chain couples TRBV18 to TRBJ2-1; TRBD2 matches at 10 bases. Germline V gives CDR1 KGHSH, CDR2 LQKENI. The CDR3 has 14 amino acids. Germline trimming cut 6 bases from V and 8 bases from J; bases unmatched to any gene: 7. The CDR3 spells CASSPSGRLDEQFF. Written as DNA, the CDR3 is TGTGCCAGCTCCCCTAGCGGGAGACTGGATGAGCAGTTCTTC.

This chain joins TRBV5-1 and TRBJ2-7; TRBD1 matches at 8 bases. Germline-derived CDR1 and CDR2 are SGHRS and YFSETQ. V gave up 5 bases and J gave up 6 bases; unmatched junction bases: 13. This CDR3 comprises 15 residues. CDR3 sequence reads: CASSLGGTGLREQYF. DNA for the CDR3: TGCGCCAGCAGTCTTGGGGGGACAGGCCTACGCGAGCAGTACTTC.

There are a few counts of this clonotype. This rearrangement joins TRBV19 to TRBJ1-2; TRBD1 matches 8 bases. CDR1 is LNHDA and CDR2 is SQIVND in the germline V gene (reference sequence). Germline trimming cut 4 bases from V and 7 bases from J; bases unmatched to any gene: 8. The CDR3 runs to 14 residues. The CDR3 reads CASSTTQGASGYTF. CDR3 nucleotides: TGTGCCAGTAGTACCACCCAGGGGGCGTCTGGCTACACCTTC.

This clonotype was detected only a few times. The chain combines TRBV7-9 with TRBJ1-1; D perhaps matches TRBD1 (6 bases). The germline V and J ends were trimmed by 1 base and 1 base, with 10 bases remaining between them. This CDR3 has 15 residues. CDR1 is SEHNR and CDR2 is FQNEAQ in the germline V gene (reference sequence). CDR3 loop: CASSLGGQRNTEAFF. The CDR3 DNA follows: TGTGCCAGCAGCTTAGGGGGGCAGAGGAACACTGAAGCTTTCTTT.

This clonotype was found a few times. The chain employs TRBV7-2 and TRBJ2-2, with D possibly TRBD1 on 5 matching bases. Trimming cost V 5 bases and J 0 bases, with 13 bases left between them. Germline V gene lookup returns CDR1 SGHTA and CDR2 FQGNSA. The CDR3 contains 16 residues. The CDR3 sequence is CASSPRWTSNTGELFF. The CDR3 nucleotides read TGTGCCAGCAGCCCGAGATGGACATCGAACACCGGGGAGCTGTTTTTT.

A few counts support this clonotype. The chain couples TRBV18 to TRBJ2-7; 9 nucleotides line up with TRBD2. The CDR3 totals 17 residues. Germline V CDR1 and CDR2: KGHSH, LQKENI. With 1 base clipped from V and 2 bases from J, the junction kept 9 bases outside the gene matches. The CDR3 here is CASSPLRAGGPAYEQYF. CDR3 DNA: TGTGCCAGCTCACCACTTAGGGCGGGAGGGCCCGCCTACGAGCAGTACTTC.

The CDR3 nucleotides read TGTGCCAGCAGTTCTTCCCGATCCGGGACGCGACAAGAGACCCAGTACTTC. This codes for CASSSSRSGTRQETQYF. The chain carries TRBV27 and TRBJ2-5; the D call may be TRBD1 or TRBD2 (5 bases each). Germline CDR1 reads MNHEY; CDR2 reads SMNVEV (reference sequence). The CDR3 runs to 17 residues. The V gene lost 4 bases and the J gene lost 2 bases, with 20 bases spanning the gap.

V gene TRBV9 combines with J gene TRBJ2-3; D not resolved. Looked up from germline, CDR1 is SGDLS and CDR2 is YYNGEE. The CDR3 is made up of 12 amino acids. V was trimmed by 4 bases and J by 4 bases, leaving 7 bases between them. For the CDR3, the DNA is TGTGCCAGCAGCCAAAACCCAGATACGCAGTATTTT. Residues: CASSQNPDTQYF.

The chain uses TRBV6-2 or TRBV6-3 and TRBJ1-5, with D possibly being TRBD1 (6 bases). The CDR3 is made up of 15 amino acids. Looked up from germline, CDR1 is MNHEY and CDR2 is SVGEGT. V lost 4 bases, J lost 5 bases, and 15 bases lay in between. The CDR3 reads CASSSPLTGYQPQHF. CDR3 bases: TGTGCCAGCAGTTCACCCTTGACAGGTTATCAGCCCCAGCATTTT.